This T cell receptor beta chain derives from a study of blood T cell repertoires in COVID-19. As for the study in general: T cells, B-cell-depleted T cells, or PBMCs provided the cDNA or gDNA that served as material.

Source study methods: Counts of nucleated cells, estimated from reference gene primer amplification, were obtained. Sequenced by immunoSEQ multiplex PCR; TCRdb stores in-frame clones only, minus some. The DNA gave D and trimming, while V, J and clone size come from that table. The repertoire holds roughly 250,000 clones, with roughly nine tenths as singletons. Enrolled during active infection, Seattle patients were then followed longitudinally. The specimen sequenced was peripheral blood. This receptor was obtained from a woman aged 25 to 39 with COVID-19, enrolled during active disease.

The DNA of the CDR3 is TGTGCCAGTAGTAGCCGGACAGGGAACTATGGCTACACCTTC. Translating it yields CASSSRTGNYGYTF. The chain uses TRBV19 and TRBJ1-2, with TRBD1 identical over 8 bases. The CDR3 contains 14 residues. Trimming took 4 bases from V and 2 from J; bases not matched to a gene: 3. Germline V gives CDR1 LNHDA, CDR2 SQIVND (reference sequence). Variable domain in full (rest from reference TRBV19 and TRBJ1-2): DGGITQSPKYLFRKEGQNVTLSCEQNLNHDAMYWYRQDPGQGLRLIYYSQIVNDFQKGDIAEGYSVSREKKESFPLTVTSAQKNPTAFYLCASSSRTGNYGYTFGSGTRLTVV.